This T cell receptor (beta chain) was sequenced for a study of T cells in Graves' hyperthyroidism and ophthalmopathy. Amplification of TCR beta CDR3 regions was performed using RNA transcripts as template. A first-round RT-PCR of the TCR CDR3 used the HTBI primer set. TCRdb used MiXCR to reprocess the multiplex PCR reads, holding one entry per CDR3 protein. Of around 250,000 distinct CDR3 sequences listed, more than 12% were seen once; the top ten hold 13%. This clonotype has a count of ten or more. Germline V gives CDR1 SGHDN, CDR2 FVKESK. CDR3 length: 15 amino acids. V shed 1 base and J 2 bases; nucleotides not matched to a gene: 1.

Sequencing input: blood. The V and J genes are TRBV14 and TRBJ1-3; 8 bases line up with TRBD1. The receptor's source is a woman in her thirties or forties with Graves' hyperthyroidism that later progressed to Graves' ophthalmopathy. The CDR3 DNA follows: TGTGCCAGCAGCCAAGGGACAGGGACTGGAAACACCATATATTTT. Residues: CASSQGTGTGNTIYF.